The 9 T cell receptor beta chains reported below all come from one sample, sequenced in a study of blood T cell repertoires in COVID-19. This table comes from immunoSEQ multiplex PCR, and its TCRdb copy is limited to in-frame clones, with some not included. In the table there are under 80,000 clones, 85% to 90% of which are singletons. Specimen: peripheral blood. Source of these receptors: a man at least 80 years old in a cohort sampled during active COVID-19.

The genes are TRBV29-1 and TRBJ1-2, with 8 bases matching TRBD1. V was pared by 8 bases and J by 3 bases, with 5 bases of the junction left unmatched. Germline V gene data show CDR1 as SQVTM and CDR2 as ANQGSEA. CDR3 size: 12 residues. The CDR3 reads CSIGQGDYGYTF. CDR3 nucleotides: TGCAGCATCGGACAGGGAGACTATGGCTACACCTTC.

CDR3 protein: CASSVRENTEAFF. In DNA, the CDR3 is TGTGCCAGCAGTGTACGAGAAAACACTGAAGCTTTCTTT. This chain connects TRBV2 to TRBJ1-1, with D unresolved. Trimming took 4 bases from V and 2 from J, leaving 8 bases between them. Germline CDR1 SNHLY, CDR2 FYNNEI. There are 13 residues in the CDR3.

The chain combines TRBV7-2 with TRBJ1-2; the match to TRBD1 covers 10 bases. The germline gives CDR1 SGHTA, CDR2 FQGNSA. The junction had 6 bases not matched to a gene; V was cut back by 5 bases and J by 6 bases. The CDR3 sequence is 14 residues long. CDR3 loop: CASSPGQGRDGYTF. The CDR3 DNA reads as TGTGCCAGCAGCCCGGGACAGGGGCGGGATGGCTACACCTTC.

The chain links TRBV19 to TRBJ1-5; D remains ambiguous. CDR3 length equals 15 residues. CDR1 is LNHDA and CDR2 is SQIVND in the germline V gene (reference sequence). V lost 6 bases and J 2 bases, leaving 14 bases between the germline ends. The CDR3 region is CASRTGGSGNQPQHF. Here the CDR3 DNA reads TGTGCCAGTAGGACGGGAGGGTCGGGCAATCAGCCCCAGCATTTT.

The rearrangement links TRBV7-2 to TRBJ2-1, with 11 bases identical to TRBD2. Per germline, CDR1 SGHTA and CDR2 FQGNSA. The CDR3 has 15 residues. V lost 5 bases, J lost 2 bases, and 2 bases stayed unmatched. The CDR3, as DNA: TGTGCCAGCAGCAGTAGCGGGGGGGCCTACAATGAGCAGTTCTTC. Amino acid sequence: CASSSSGGAYNEQFF.

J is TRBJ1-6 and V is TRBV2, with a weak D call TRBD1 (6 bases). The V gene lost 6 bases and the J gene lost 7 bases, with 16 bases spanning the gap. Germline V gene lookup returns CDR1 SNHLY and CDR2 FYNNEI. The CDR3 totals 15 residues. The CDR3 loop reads CASSTLGQPNSPLHF. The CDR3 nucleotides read TGTGCCAGCAGCACTTTAGGACAGCCAAATTCACCCCTCCACTTT.

CDR3 loop: CASSIFGTGNGNTIYF. Written as DNA, the CDR3 is TGTGCCAGTAGTATTTTCGGGACAGGGAATGGAAACACCATATATTTT. This sequence joins TRBV19 and TRBJ1-3, with 9 nucleotides matching TRBD1. CDR1 and CDR2 from the germline V gene are LNHDA and SQIVND (reference sequence). The CDR3 is 16 amino acids. The trim removed 3 bases at V and 3 bases at J, leaving 6 bases unmatched.

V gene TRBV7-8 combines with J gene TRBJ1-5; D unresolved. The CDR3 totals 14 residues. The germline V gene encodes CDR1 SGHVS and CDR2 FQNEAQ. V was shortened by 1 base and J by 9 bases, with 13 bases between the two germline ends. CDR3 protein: CASSLVRGGGPQHF. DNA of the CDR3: TGTGCCAGCAGCTTAGTCCGGGGAGGAGGGCCCCAGCATTTT.

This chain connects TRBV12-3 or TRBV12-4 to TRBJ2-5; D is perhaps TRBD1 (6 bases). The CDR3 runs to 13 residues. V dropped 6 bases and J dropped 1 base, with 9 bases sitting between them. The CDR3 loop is CASRTGSQETQYF. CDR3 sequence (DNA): TGTGCCAGCAGAACAGGGAGCCAAGAGACCCAGTACTTC.